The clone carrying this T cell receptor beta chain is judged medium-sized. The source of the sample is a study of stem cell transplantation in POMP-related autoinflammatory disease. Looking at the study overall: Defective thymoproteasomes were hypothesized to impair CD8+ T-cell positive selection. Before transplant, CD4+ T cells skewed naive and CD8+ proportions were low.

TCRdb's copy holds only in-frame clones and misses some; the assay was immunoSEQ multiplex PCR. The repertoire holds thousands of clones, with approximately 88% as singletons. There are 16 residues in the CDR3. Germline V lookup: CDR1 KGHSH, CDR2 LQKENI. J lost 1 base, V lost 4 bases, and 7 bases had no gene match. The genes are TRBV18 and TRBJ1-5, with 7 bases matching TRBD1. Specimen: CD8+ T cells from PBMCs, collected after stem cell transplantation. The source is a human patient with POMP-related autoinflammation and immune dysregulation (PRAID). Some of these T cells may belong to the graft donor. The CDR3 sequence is CASSQFTGESNQPQHF. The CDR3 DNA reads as TGTGCCAGCTCACAGTTTACAGGGGAAAGCAATCAGCCCCAGCATTTT. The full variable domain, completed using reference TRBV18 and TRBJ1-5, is NAGVMQNPRHLVRRRGQEARLRCSPMKGHSHVYWYRQLPEEGLKFMVYLQKENIIDESGMPKERFSAEFPKEGPSILRIQQVVRGDSAAYFCASSQFTGESNQPQHFGDGTRLSIL.